Shown below are 11 T cell receptor beta chains from a single sample sequenced in a study of identical twins. Using its own MiXCR run on the 5' RACE reads, TCRdb lists one record per CDR3 protein. Seen here are roughly 260,000 distinct CDR3 sequences, over 12% observed once, and the top ten hold about 9%. The source material was memory (CD45RO+) T cells sorted from blood. The receptors come from a woman aged 18-35 years in good health.

This clonotype was recorded many times. The V call is TRBV2, the J call TRBJ1-2; a weak D match, TRBD1 (5 bases). V was trimmed by 2 bases and J by 8 bases, leaving 18 bases between them. The CDR3 loop spans 15 amino acids. Looked up from germline, CDR1 is SNHLY and CDR2 is FYNNEI. The CDR3, as DNA: TGTGCCAGCAGTGAATCGGTTTGGGGGACGAACGGCTACACCTTC. Residues: CASSESVWGTNGYTF.

J is TRBJ2-7 and V is TRBV7-6; a possible D gene is TRBD2 (5 bases). V was pared by 2 bases and J by 7 bases, with 15 bases between. There are 14 residues in the CDR3. CDR1 is SGHVS and CDR2 is FNYEAQ in the germline V gene. CDR3 in amino acids: CASSLNQRSNEQYF. For the CDR3, the DNA is TGTGCCAGCAGCTTAAACCAGCGGAGTAATGAGCAGTACTTC.

This clonotype has more than one count but fewer than ten. The rearrangement joins TRBV6-5 to TRBJ2-1; perhaps TRBD2 as D (6 bases). V was clipped by 6 bases and J by 14 bases, with 14 bases between them. This CDR3 is 11 amino acids long. Germline CDR1 MNHEY, CDR2 SVGAGI. This CDR3 is CASSTGGSEFF. Here the CDR3 DNA reads TGTGCCAGCAGCACTGGAGGGAGTGAGTTCTTC.

This clonotype appeared a few times. The chain links TRBV5-1 to TRBJ2-5, with D uncertain. The CDR3 runs 15 residues. The V gene's germline CDR1 is SGHRS and CDR2 YFSETQ. V was shortened by 0 bases and J by 1 base, with 10 bases between the two germline ends. CDR3 in DNA: TGCGCCAGCAGCTTGGCAGCCCTACCCCAAGAGACCCAGTACTTC. Its protein is CASSLAALPQETQYF.

This clonotype was found many times. The chain employs TRBV20-1 and TRBJ2-7; TRBD2 aligns across 7 bases. Germline V CDR1 and CDR2: DFQATT, SNEGSKA (reference sequence). Trimming took 0 bases from V and 0 from J; bases not matched to a gene: 5. This CDR3 has 15 residues. The CDR3 DNA follows: TGCAGTGCTAGAGATCCGGGGGGAAGCTCCTACGAGCAGTACTTC. Translating it yields CSARDPGGSSYEQYF.

As regards this clonotype: An end of the junction differs from the germline gene, which may be a read error. The rearrangement links TRBV20-1 to TRBJ2-7; D is undetermined. This CDR3 contains 11 residues. Germline-derived CDR1 and CDR2 are DFQATT and SNEGSKA (reference sequence). The CDR3 loop reads CSAVLDTAANF. As DNA, the CDR3 is TGCAGTGCGGTCCTAGATACCGCAGCGAACTTC.

This clonotype was detected a few times. The chain combines TRBV2 with TRBJ2-2, with 11 nucleotides matching TRBD1. This CDR3 is built from 17 residues. Per germline, CDR1 SNHLY and CDR2 FYNNEI. After removal of 8 bases from V and 5 bases from J, the junction contained 13 bases not matched to a gene. CDR3 sequence reads: CASRRSRDRGKTGELFF. CDR3 nucleotides: TGTGCCAGCCGGAGGAGCCGGGACAGGGGGAAAACCGGGGAGCTGTTTTTT.

This clonotype occurred many times. This chain connects TRBV20-1 to TRBJ2-3, with a possible D match to TRBD1 (7 bases). The germline V gene encodes CDR1 DFQATT and CDR2 SNEGSKA (reference sequence). The CDR3 is 16 amino acids. V lost 3 bases and J 2 bases, leaving 18 bases between the germline ends. CDR3 nucleotides: TGCAGTGCTAGGGGCTTCAGGGGGAGGCACACAGATACGCAGTATTTT. This encodes CSARGFRGRHTDTQYF.

This clonotype was counted at least ten times. This rearrangement joins TRBV4-3 to TRBJ2-3, with TRBD2 identical over 12 bases. V shed 0 bases, J shed 6 bases, and the junction held 4 bases outside the gene matches. Germline V gives CDR1 LGHNA, CDR2 YSLEER. The CDR3 is 16 residues long. CDR3 sequence reads: CASSQDPLAGGDTQYF. The CDR3 nucleotides are TGCGCCAGCAGCCAAGATCCGCTAGCGGGAGGGGATACGCAGTATTTT.

With respect to this clonotype: A clone one base away is much larger, so this may be a read error. The chain employs TRBV6-6 and TRBJ1-5; 7 bases are a match to TRBD1. CDR1 is MNHNY, CDR2 SVGAGI, per germline (reference sequence). CDR3 length: 13 amino acids. Trimming removed 5 bases from V and 4 bases from J; junction bases left unmatched: 2. CDR3 loop: CASSQQGNQPQHF. CDR3 DNA: TGTGCCAGCAGTCAACAGGGGAATCAGCCCCAGCATTTT.

The gene calls are TRBV9 and TRBJ2-3; D is unclear. CDR3 length: 14 residues. Germline V lookup: CDR1 SGDLS, CDR2 YYNGEE. Between the trimmed V and J ends, which lost 3 bases and 1 base, there was a span of 9 bases. The CDR3 DNA reads as TGTGCCAGCAGCGCAACCCTACGCACAGATACGCAGTATTTT. It translates to CASSATLRTDTQYF.